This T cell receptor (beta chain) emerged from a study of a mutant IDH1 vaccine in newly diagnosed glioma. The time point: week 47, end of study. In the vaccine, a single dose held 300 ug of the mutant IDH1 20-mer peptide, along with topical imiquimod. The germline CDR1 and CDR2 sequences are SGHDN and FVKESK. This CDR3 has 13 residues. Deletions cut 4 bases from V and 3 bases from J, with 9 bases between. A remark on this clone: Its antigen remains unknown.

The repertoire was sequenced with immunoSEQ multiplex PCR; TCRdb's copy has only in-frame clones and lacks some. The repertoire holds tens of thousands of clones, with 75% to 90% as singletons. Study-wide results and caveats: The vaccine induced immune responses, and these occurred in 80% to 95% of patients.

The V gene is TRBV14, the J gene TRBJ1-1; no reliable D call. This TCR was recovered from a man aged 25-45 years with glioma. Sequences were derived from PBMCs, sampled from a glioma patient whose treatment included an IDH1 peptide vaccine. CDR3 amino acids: CASSRGGYTEAFF. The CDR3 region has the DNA TGTGCCAGCAGCCGCGGAGGTTACACTGAAGCTTTCTTT. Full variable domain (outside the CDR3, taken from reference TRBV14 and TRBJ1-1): EAGVTQFPSHSVIEKGQTVTLRCDPISGHDNLYWYRRVMGKEIKFLLHFVKESKQDESGMPNNRFLAERTGGTYSTLKVQPAELEDSGVYFCASSRGGYTEAFFGQGTRLTVV.